Listed below are T cell receptor beta chains from one sample, sequenced in a study of blood T cell repertoires in COVID-19. Profiling relied on immunoSEQ multiplex PCR, and the TCRdb table lists in-frame clones only, not all of them. The repertoire holds approximately 150,000 clones, with about 83% as singletons. The sequencing input was peripheral blood. Every receptor here comes from a young man with COVID-19, enrolled during active disease. The CDR3 runs from the conserved cysteine through the conserved F or W. The D gene is left open where the match is weak. Size values are once, few and many counts, or a class for expanded clones, and some rows have none.

v_gene: TRBV3-1/TRBV3-2; abundance: NA; d_gene: TRBD2; j_gene: TRBJ2-1; CDR3aa: CASSPRGERALEQFF; CDR3nt: TGTGCCAGCAGCCCCCGGGGGGAGCGGGCGCTTGAGCAGTTCTTC
v_gene: TRBV2; abundance: NA; d_gene: NA; j_gene: TRBJ1-3; CDR3aa: CASSSGSGNTIYF; CDR3nt: TGTGCCAGCAGTTCAGGGTCCGGAAACACCATATATTTT
v_gene: TRBV25-1; abundance: NA; d_gene: TRBD1; j_gene: TRBJ1-6; CDR3aa: CASSELDRESPLHF; CDR3nt: TGTGCCAGCAGTGAATTAGACAGGGAATCACCCCTCCACTTT
v_gene: TRBV4-2; abundance: NA; d_gene: TRBD2; j_gene: TRBJ2-3; CDR3aa: CASSQGRLAGPTDTQYF; CDR3nt: TGTGCCAGCAGCCAAGGTCGACTAGCCGGGCCCACAGATACGCAGTATTTT
v_gene: TRBV5-4; abundance: many; d_gene: NA; j_gene: TRBJ2-1; CDR3aa: CASSLGETGGFF; CDR3nt: TGTGCCAGCAGCTTGGGTGAGACAGGAGGGTTCTTC
v_gene: TRBV10-2; abundance: NA; d_gene: NA; j_gene: TRBJ2-3; CDR3aa: CASSESLEVTQYF; CDR3nt: TGCGCCAGCAGTGAGTCTCTGGAGGTTACGCAGTATTTT
v_gene: TRBV30; abundance: NA; d_gene: NA; j_gene: TRBJ2-7; CDR3aa: CAWSVKGTYEQYF; CDR3nt: TGTGCCTGGAGTGTAAAGGGGACCTACGAGCAGTACTTC
v_gene: TRBV27; abundance: NA; d_gene: TRBD1; j_gene: TRBJ1-4; CDR3aa: CASKGQGGEKLFF; CDR3nt: TGTGCCAGCAAGGGACAGGGTGGTGAAAAACTGTTTTTT
v_gene: TRBV5-6; abundance: NA; d_gene: NA; j_gene: TRBJ1-1; CDR3aa: CASSLVEGDTEAFF; CDR3nt: TGTGCCAGCAGCTTGGTTGAGGGTGACACTGAAGCTTTCTTT
v_gene: TRBV4-1; abundance: NA; d_gene: NA; j_gene: TRBJ1-2; CDR3aa: CASSQDLGRVYGYTF; CDR3nt: TGCGCCAGCAGCCAAGATCTGGGCAGAGTATATGGCTACACCTTC
v_gene: TRBV29-1; abundance: NA; d_gene: NA; j_gene: TRBJ1-1; CDR3aa: CSAALGGSGEAFF; CDR3nt: TGCAGCGCTGCACTGGGAGGGTCAGGGGAAGCTTTCTTT
v_gene: TRBV4-2; abundance: NA; d_gene: NA; j_gene: TRBJ1-3; CDR3aa: CASSQDPKSSGNTIYF; CDR3nt: TGTGCCAGCAGCCAAGATCCCAAGAGCTCTGGAAACACCATATATTTT
v_gene: TRBV19; abundance: NA; d_gene: NA; j_gene: TRBJ2-5; CDR3aa: CASSRGETQYF; CDR3nt: TGTGCCAGTAGTCGCGGGGAGACCCAGTACTTC
v_gene: TRBV30; abundance: NA; d_gene: TRBD1; j_gene: TRBJ1-6; CDR3aa: CAWSVQGAKGNSPLHF; CDR3nt: TGTGCCTGGAGCGTACAGGGGGCGAAAGGGAATTCACCCCTCCACTTT